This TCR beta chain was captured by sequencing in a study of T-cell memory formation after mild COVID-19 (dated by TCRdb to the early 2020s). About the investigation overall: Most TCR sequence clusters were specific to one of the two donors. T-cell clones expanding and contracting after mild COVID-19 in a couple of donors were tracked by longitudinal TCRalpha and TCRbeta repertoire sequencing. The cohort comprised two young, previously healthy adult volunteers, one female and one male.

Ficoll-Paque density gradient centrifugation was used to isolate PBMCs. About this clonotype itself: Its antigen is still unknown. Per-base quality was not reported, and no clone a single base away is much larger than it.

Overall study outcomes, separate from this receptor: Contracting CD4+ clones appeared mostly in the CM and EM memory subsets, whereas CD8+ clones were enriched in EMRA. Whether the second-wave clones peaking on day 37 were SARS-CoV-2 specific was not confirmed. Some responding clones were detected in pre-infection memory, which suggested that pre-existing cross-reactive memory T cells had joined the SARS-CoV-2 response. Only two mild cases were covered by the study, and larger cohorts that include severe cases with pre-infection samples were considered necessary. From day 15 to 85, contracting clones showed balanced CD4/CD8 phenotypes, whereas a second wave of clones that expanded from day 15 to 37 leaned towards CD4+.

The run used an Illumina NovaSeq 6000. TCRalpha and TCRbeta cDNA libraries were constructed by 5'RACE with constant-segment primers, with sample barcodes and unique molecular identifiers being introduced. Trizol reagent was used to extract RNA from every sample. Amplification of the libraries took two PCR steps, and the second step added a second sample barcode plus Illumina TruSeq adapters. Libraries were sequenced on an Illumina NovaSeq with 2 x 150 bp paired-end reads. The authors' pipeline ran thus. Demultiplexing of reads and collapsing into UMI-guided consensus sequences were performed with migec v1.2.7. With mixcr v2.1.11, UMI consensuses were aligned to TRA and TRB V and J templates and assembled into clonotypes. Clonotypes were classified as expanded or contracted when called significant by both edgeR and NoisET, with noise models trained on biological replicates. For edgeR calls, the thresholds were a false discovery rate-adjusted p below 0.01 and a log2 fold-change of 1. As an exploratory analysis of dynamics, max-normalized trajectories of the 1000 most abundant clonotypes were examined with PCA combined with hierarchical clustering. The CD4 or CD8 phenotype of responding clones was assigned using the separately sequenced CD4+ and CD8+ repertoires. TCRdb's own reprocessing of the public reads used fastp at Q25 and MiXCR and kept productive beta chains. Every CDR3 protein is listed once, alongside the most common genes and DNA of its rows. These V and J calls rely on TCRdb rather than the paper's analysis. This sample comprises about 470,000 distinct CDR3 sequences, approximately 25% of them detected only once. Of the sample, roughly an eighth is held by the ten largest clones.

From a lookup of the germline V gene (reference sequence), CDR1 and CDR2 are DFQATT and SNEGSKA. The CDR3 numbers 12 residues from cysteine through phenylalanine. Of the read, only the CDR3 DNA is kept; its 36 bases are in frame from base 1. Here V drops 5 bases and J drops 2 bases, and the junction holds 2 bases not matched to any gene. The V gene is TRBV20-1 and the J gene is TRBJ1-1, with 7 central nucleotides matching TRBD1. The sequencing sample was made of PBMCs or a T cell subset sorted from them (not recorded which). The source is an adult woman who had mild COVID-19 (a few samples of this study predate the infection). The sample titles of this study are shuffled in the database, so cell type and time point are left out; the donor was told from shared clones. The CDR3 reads CSAGQANTEAFF. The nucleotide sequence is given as TGCAGTGCTGGACAGGCCAACACTGAAGCTTTCTTT.